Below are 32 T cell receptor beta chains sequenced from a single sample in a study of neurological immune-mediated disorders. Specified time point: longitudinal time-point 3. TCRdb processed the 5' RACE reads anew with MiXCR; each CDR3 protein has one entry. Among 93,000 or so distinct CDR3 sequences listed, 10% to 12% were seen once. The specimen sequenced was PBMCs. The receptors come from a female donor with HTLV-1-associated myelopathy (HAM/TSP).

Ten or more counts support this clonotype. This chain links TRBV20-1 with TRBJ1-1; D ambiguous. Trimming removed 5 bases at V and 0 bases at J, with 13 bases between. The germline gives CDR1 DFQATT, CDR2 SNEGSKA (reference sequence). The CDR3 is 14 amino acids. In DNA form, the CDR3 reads TGCAGTGCTGAATCGGGAAACCTGAACACTGAAGCTTTCTTT. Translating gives CSAESGNLNTEAFF.

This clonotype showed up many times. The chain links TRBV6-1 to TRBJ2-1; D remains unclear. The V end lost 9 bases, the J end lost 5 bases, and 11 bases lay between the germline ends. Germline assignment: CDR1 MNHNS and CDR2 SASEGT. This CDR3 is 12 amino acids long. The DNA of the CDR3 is TGTGCCAGGATAACCAGCAACAATGAGCAGTTCTTC. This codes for CARITSNNEQFF.

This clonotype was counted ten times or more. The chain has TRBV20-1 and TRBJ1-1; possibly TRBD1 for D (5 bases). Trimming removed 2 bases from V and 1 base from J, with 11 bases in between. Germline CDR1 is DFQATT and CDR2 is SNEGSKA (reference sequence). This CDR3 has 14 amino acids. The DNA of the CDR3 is TGCAGTGCTAGATCGGGGGGGGGGAACACTGAAGCTTTCTTT. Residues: CSARSGGGNTEAFF.

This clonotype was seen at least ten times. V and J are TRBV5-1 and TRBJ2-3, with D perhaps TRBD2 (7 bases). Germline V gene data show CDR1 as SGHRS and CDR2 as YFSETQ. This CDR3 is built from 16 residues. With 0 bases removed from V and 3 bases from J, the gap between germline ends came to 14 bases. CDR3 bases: TGCGCCAGCAGCTTGGGTGTGGGGGGGCATACAGATACGCAGTATTTT. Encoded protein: CASSLGVGGHTDTQYF.

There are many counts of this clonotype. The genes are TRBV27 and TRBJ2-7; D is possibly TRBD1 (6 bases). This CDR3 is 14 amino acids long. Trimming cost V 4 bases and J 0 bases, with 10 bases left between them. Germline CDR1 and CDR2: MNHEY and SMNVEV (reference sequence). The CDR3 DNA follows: TGTGCCAGCAGTTCAGACAGGACCTCCTACGAGCAGTACTTC. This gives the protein CASSSDRTSYEQYF.

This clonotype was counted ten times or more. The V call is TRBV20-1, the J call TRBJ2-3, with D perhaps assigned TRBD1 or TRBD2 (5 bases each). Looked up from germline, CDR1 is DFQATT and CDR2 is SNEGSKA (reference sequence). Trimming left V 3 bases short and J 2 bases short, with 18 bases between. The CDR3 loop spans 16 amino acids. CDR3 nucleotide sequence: TGCAGTGCTAGGACTCTGCACGGGGCCTACACAGATACGCAGTATTTT. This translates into CSARTLHGAYTDTQYF.

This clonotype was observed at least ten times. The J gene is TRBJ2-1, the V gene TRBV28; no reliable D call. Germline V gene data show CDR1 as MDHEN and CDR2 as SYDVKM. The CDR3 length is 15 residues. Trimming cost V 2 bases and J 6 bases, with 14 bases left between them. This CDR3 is CASSLKAGRINEQFF. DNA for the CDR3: TGTGCCAGCAGTTTAAAGGCAGGACGCATCAATGAGCAGTTCTTC.

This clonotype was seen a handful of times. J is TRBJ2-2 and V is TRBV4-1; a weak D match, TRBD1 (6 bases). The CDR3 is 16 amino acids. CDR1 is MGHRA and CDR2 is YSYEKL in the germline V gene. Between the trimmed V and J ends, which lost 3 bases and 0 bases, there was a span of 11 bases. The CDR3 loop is CASSQRQDANTGELFF. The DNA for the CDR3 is TGCGCCAGCAGCCAGAGACAGGACGCGAACACCGGGGAGCTGTTTTTT.

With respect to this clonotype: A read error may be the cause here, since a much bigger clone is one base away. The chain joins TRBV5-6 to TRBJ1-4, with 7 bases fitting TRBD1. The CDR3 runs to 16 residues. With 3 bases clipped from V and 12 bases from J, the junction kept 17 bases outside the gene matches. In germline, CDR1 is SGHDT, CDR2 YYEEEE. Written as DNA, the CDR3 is TGTGCCAGCAGCTCGCCATACTTAAGACAGGGATCGGAACTGTTTTTT. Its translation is CASSSPYLRQGSELFF.

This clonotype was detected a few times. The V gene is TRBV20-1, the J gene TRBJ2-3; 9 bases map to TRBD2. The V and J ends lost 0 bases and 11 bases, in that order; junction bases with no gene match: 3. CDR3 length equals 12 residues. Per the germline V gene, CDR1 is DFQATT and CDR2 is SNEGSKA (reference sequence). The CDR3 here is CSARDGLALQYF. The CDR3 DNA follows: TGCAGTGCTAGAGACGGACTAGCGTTGCAGTATTTT.

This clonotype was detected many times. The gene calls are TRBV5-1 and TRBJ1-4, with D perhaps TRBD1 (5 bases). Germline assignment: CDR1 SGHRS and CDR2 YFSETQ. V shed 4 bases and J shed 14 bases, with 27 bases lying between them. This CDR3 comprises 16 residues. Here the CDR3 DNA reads TGCGCCAGCAGCCCGAAAGGGGACGGAATATCCATGGGGCTGTTTTTT. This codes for CASSPKGDGISMGLFF.

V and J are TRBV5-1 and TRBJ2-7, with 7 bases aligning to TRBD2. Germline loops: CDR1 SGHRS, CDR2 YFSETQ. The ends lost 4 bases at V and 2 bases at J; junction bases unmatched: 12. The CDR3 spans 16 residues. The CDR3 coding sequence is TGCGCCAGCAGCCAATTGGGGACCGGGGGGACCTACGAGCAGTACTTC. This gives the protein CASSQLGTGGTYEQYF.

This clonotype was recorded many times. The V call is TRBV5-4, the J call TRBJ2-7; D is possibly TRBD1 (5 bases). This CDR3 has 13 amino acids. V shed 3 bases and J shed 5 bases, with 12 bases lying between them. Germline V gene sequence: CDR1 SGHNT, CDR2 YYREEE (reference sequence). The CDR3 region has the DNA TGTGCCAGCAGCTCGTTTTCAGGGAACGAGCAGTACTTC. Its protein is CASSSFSGNEQYF.

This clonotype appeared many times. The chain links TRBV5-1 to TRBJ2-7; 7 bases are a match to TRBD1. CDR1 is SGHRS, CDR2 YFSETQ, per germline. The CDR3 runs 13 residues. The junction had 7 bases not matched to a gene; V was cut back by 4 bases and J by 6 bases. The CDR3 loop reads CASSSQGESEQYF. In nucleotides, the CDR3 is TGCGCCAGCAGCAGTCAGGGGGAGTCCGAGCAGTACTTC.

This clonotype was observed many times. CDR3 sequence (DNA): TGTGCCAGCAGCCAAGACCCCGACAGTAATGAAAAACTGTTTTTT. It encodes CASSQDPDSNEKLFF. The chain uses TRBV4-2 and TRBJ1-4; tentative D call: TRBD1 (5 bases). V shed 0 bases and J shed 4 bases, with 9 bases lying between them. This CDR3 has 15 amino acids. Germline V gives CDR1 LGHNA, CDR2 YNFKEQ.

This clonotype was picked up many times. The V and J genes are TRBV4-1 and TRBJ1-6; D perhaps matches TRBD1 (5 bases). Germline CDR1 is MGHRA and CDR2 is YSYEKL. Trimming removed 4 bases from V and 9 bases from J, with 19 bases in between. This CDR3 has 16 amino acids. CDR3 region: CASSPVGRDLVSPLHF. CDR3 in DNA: TGCGCCAGCAGCCCAGTTGGGAGGGACCTCGTTTCACCCCTCCACTTT.

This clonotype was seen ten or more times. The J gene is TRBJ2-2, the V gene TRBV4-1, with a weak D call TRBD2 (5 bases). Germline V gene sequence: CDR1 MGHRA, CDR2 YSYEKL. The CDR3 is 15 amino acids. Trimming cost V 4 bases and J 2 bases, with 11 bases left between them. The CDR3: CASSPRTVNTGELFF. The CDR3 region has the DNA TGCGCCAGCAGCCCGCGGACTGTAAACACCGGGGAGCTGTTTTTT.

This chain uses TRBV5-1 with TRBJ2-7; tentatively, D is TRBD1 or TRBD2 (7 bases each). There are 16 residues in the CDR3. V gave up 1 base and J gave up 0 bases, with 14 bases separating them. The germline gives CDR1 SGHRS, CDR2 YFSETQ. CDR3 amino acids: CASSLLAGGDSYEQYF. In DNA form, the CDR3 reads TGCGCCAGCAGCTTGCTTGCAGGGGGGGACTCCTACGAGCAGTACTTC.

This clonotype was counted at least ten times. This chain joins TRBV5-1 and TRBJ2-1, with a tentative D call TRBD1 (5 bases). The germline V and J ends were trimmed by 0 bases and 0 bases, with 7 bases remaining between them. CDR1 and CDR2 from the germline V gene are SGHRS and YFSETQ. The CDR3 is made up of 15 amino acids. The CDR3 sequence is CASSLDDSSYNEQFF. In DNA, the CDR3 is TGCGCCAGCAGCTTGGACGACAGCTCCTACAATGAGCAGTTCTTC. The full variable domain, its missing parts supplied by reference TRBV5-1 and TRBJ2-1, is KAGVTQTPRYLIKTRGQQVTLSCSPISGHRSVSWYQQTPGQGLQFLFEYFSETQRNKGNFPGRFSGRQFSNSRSEMNVSTLELGDSALYLCASSLDDSSYNEQFFGPGTRLTVL.

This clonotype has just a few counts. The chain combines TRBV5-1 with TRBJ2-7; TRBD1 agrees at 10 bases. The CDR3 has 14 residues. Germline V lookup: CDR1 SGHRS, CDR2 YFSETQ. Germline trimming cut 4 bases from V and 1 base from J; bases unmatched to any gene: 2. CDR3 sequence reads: CASSGGQGSYEQYF. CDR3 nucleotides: TGCGCCAGCAGCGGGGGACAGGGGTCCTACGAGCAGTACTTC.

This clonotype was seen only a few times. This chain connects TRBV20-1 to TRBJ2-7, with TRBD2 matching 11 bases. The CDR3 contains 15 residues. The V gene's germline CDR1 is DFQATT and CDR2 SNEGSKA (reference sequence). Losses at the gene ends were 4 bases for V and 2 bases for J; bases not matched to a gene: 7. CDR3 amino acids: CSAIMTSGAPYEQYF. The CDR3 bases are TGCAGTGCTATTATGACTAGCGGGGCCCCCTACGAGCAGTACTTC.

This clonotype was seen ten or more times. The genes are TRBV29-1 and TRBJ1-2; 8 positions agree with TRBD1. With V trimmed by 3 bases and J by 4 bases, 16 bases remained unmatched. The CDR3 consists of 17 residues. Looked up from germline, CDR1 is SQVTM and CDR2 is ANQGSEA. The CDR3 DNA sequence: TGCAGCGTTGATCAGGTTGGGGCAGGGGGCGCGGGCTATGGCTACACCTTC. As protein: CSVDQVGAGGAGYGYTF.

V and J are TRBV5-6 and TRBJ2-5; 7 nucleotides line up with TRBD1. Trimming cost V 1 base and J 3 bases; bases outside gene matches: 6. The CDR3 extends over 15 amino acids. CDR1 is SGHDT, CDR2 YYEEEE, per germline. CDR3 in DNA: TGTGCCAGCAGCTTGAACAGGGGACCCAAAGAGACCCAGTACTTC. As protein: CASSLNRGPKETQYF.

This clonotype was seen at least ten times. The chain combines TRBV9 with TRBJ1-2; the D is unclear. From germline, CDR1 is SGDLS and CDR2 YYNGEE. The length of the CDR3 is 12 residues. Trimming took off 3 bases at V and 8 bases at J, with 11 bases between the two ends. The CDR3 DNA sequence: TGTGCCAGCAGCGACCGTGTTGAGGGCTACACCTTC. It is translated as CASSDRVEGYTF.

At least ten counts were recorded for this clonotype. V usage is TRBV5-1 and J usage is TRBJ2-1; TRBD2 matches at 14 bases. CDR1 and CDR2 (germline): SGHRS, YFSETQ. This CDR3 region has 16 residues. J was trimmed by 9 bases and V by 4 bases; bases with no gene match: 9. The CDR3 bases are TGCGCCAGCAGCACGACTAGCGGGGGGGCGTTAGGTGAGCAGTTCTTC. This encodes CASSTTSGGALGEQFF. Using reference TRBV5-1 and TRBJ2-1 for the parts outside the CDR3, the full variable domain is KAGVTQTPRYLIKTRGQQVTLSCSPISGHRSVSWYQQTPGQGLQFLFEYFSETQRNKGNFPGRFSGRQFSNSRSEMNVSTLELGDSALYLCASSTTSGGALGEQFFGPGTRLTVL.

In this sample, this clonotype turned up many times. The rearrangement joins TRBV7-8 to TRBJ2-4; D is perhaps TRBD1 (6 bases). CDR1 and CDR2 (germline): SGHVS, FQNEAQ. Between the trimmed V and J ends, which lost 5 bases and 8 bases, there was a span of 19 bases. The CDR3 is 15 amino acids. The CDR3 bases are TGTGCCAGCAGCGCCCGGACAGCGGATTGGGACATTCAGTACTTC. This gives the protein CASSARTADWDIQYF.

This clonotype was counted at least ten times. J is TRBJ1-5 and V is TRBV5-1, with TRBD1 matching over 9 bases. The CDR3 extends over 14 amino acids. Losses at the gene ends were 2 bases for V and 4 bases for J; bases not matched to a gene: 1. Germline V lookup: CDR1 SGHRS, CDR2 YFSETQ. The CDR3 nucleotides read TGCGCCAGCAGCTTCGGACAGGGGAATCAGCCCCAGCATTTT. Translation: CASSFGQGNQPQHF.

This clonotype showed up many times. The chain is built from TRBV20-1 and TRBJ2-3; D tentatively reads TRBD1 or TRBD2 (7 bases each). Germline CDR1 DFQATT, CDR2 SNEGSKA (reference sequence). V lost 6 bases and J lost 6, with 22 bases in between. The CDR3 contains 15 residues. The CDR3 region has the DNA TGCAGTGCGGAACCTGGCAGGGGGGGGCCGGATACGCAGTATTTT. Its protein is CSAEPGRGGPDTQYF.

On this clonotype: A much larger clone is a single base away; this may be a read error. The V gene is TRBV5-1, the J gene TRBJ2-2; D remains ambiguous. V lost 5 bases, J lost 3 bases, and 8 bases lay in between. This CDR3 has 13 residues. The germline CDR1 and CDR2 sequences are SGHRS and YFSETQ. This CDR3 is CASRSWDTGELFF. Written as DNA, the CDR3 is TGCGCCAGCAGGTCATGGGACACCGGGGAGCTGTTTTTT.

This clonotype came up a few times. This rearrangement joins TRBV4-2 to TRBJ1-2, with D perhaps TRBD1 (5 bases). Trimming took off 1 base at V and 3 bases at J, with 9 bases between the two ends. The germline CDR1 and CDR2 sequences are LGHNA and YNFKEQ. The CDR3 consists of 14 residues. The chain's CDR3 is CASSQVGGDYGYTF. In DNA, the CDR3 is TGTGCCAGCAGCCAAGTTGGGGGAGACTATGGCTACACCTTC.

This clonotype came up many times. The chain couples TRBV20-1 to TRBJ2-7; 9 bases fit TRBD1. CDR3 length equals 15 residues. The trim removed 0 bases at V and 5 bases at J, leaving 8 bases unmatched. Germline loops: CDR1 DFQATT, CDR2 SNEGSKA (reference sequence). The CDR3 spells CSARDLGQGPHEQYF. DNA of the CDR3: TGCAGTGCTAGAGATCTCGGACAGGGGCCCCACGAGCAGTACTTC.

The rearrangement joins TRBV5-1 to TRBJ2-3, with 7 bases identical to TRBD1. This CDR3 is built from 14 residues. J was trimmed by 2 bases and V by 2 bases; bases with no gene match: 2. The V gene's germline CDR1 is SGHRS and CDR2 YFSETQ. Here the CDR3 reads CASSFGTVTDTQYF. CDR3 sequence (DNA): TGCGCCAGCAGCTTCGGGACAGTCACAGATACGCAGTATTTT.